Listed below are T cell receptor beta chains from one sample, sequenced in a study of shared clonotypes between healthy human individuals. Sequencing used immunoSEQ multiplex PCR; TCRdb keeps in-frame clones, though not all of them. The data contain under 1 million clones, 85% to 95% of them singletons. The sequenced material came from naive CD8+ T cells sorted from blood. The receptors derive from a man aged 30 to 45 in good health. The CDR3 runs from the conserved cysteine through the conserved F or W. A D gene is named only where the DNA matches it firmly. The size entry is marked missing in some rows and otherwise reads once, few, many or a size class.

-,13,TRBV11-1,TRBJ2-7,-,CASSLIAGPEQYF,TGTGCCAGCAGTCTGATCGCGGGGCCCGAGCAGTACTTC
-,16,TRBV5-1,TRBJ2-1,TRBD1,CASSLEVQGAYNEQFF,TGCGCCAGCAGCTTGGAAGTACAGGGGGCTTACAATGAGCAGTTCTTC
-,13,TRBV28,TRBJ1-1,TRBD1,CASSLDTGVEAFF,TGTGCCAGCAGTTTAGACACAGGGGTGGAAGCTTTCTTT
-,14,TRBV10-3,TRBJ2-7,TRBD2,CAIKLREGGYEQYF,TGTGCCATCAAACTCCGGGAGGGGGGGTACGAGCAGTACTTC
-,15,TRBV11-2,TRBJ2-7,-,CASSLDGGPSYEQYF,TGTGCCAGCAGCTTAGATGGGGGACCATCCTACGAGCAGTACTTC
-,14,TRBV5-4,TRBJ1-1,-,CASSLGPENTEAFF,TGTGCCAGCAGCTTGGGCCCGGAGAACACTGAAGCTTTCTTT
few,13,TRBV11-2,TRBJ1-5,-,CASSALREQPQHF,TGTGCCAGCAGCGCCCTCAGGGAACAGCCCCAGCATTTT
once,13,TRBV30,TRBJ2-1,-,CAWMRINYNEQFF,TGTGCCTGGATGAGGATTAACTACAATGAGCAGTTCTTC
-,11,TRBV2,TRBJ2-1,-,CATLTRNEQFF,TGTGCCACCCTGACCCGCAATGAGCAGTTCTTC
-,18,TRBV7-9,TRBJ2-7,TRBD1,CASSLRDRGKGSHYEQYF,TGTGCCAGCAGCTTAAGGGACAGGGGTAAGGGGAGCCACTACGAGCAGTACTTC
-,15,TRBV4-1,TRBJ2-1,-,CASSQEEGRASEQFF,TGCGCCAGCAGCCAAGAAGAAGGCAGGGCATCCGAGCAGTTCTTC
-,14,TRBV7-2,TRBJ2-3,TRBD2,CASSLLAVADTQYF,TGTGCCAGCAGCTTACTAGCGGTAGCAGATACGCAGTATTTT
once,17,TRBV7-9,TRBJ2-5,TRBD1,CASELFQGTGRLETQYF,TGTGCCAGCGAGTTGTTCCAAGGGACAGGGCGCTTGGAGACCCAGTACTTC
-,16,TRBV7-9,TRBJ2-7,TRBD1,CASSTTIQGGLYEQYF,TGTGCCAGCAGCACTACGATACAGGGGGGTCTTTACGAGCAGTACTTC
-,15,TRBV27,TRBJ1-3,TRBD1,CASSKGQGAGNTIYF,TGTGCCAGCAGTAAGGGGCAGGGGGCTGGAAACACCATATATTTT
-,14,TRBV27,TRBJ2-1,-,CASSLGSRVYEQFF,TGTGCCAGCAGTTTGGGGTCGAGGGTCTACGAGCAGTTCTTC
-,15,TRBV5-1,TRBJ1-1,-,CASSPWPRENTEAFF,TGCGCCAGCAGCCCGTGGCCCCGGGAGAACACTGAAGCTTTCTTT
-,13,TRBV5-1,TRBJ1-2,-,CASSLFVSYGYTF,TGCGCCAGCAGCTTGTTCGTGTCCTATGGCTACACCTTC
once,13,TRBV4-3,TRBJ2-7,-,CASSQDRAYEQYF,TGCGCCAGCAGCCAAGATAGAGCCTACGAGCAGTACTTC
-,15,TRBV7-9,TRBJ2-2,-,CASSLEERDNGELFF,TGTGCCAGCAGCTTAGAAGAAAGGGATAACGGGGAGCTGTTTTTT
-,14,TRBV5-4,TRBJ2-1,TRBD2,CASSLGGSFDEQFF,TGTGCCAGCAGCTTGGGCGGGAGTTTCGATGAGCAGTTCTTC
once,14,TRBV5-6,TRBJ2-1,-,CASSLATGLNEQFF,TGTGCCAGCAGCTTGGCCACAGGGTTGAATGAGCAGTTCTTC
-,16,TRBV14,TRBJ2-3,-,CASSTRLDYRTDTQYF,TGTGCCAGCAGCACCCGACTAGATTATCGCACAGATACGCAGTATTTT
-,16,TRBV7-9,TRBJ2-7,TRBD1,CASSRLRQGSDYEQYF,TGTGCCAGCAGCCGCCTACGACAGGGGAGCGACTACGAGCAGTACTTC
-,17,TRBV7-2,TRBJ2-6,-,CASSLSFPVSGANVLTF,TGTGCCAGCAGCTTATCATTTCCGGTCTCTGGGGCCAACGTCCTGACTTTC
-,17,TRBV12-5,TRBJ2-1,TRBD2,CASGFSVSGRASNEQFF,TGTGCTAGTGGTTTCTCCGTTAGCGGGAGGGCCTCCAATGAGCAGTTCTTC
-,12,TRBV5-1,TRBJ2-5,-,CASSAGPETQYF,TGCGCCAGCAGCGCAGGCCCAGAGACCCAGTACTTC